The 2 T cell receptor beta chains in this list originate from one sample, sequenced in a study of blood T cell repertoires in COVID-19. Data came from immunoSEQ multiplex PCR; TCRdb stores just in-frame clones and leaves some out. Among about 190,000 clones listed, 84% were seen once. The sequenced sample was PBMCs or T cells enriched from blood (not recorded which). The receptors were gathered from a woman aged 30 to 39 who had recovered from COVID-19.

The chain joins TRBV2 to TRBJ2-7, with D perhaps TRBD1 (5 bases). Trimming removed 5 bases at V and 2 bases at J, with 7 bases between. The length of the CDR3 is 12 residues. Germline V gene sequence: CDR1 SNHLY, CDR2 FYNNEI. The CDR3, as DNA: TGTGCCAGCAGTACAGGCCCCTACGAGCAGTACTTC. It is translated as CASSTGPYEQYF.

The chain is built from TRBV19 and TRBJ2-1, with a tentative D call TRBD2 (5 bases). This CDR3 has 12 residues. V dropped 4 bases and J dropped 8 bases, with 9 bases sitting between them. The germline V gene encodes CDR1 LNHDA and CDR2 SQIVND (reference sequence). CDR3 nucleotide sequence: TGTGCCAGTAGTACCTTTAGCGATGAGCAGTTCTTC. This translates into CASSTFSDEQFF.